Listed below are T cell receptor beta chains from one sample, sequenced in a study of identical twins. MiXCR, applied by TCRdb to the 5' RACE reads, yields one record per CDR3 protein. The sample has 600,000 to 850,000 distinct CDR3 sequences, 15% to 20% seen once; the top ten hold around 14%. These same data were also listed under a study on T cells expressing NK-cell markers.

The sample comprised PBMCs. The source of these receptors is a woman under 30 in good health. CDR3s leave out the opening cysteine and the closing phenylalanine or tryptophan. A D gene is named only where the DNA matches it firmly. The size entry is marked missing in some rows and otherwise reads once, few, many or a size class.

v_call	clone_size	cdr3_length	j_call	d_call	cdr3_aa
TRBV14	few	14	TRBJ1-1	TRBD1	ASSPTIGQVGTEAF
TRBV5-1	many	11	TRBJ1-1	-	ASSSGGRGEAF
TRBV10-1	-	13	TRBJ2-7	-	ASSQSRTGGSEQY
TRBV4-2	-	11	TRBJ2-1	-	ASSQVPWGEQF
TRBV10-3	few	14	TRBJ1-1	-	AIKGGGERKNTEAF
TRBV20-1	few	13	TRBJ1-3	TRBD1	SAIDRASSGNTIY
TRBV12-3/TRBV12-4	few	12	TRBJ2-7	TRBD1	ASSFARGSYEQY
TRBV7-8	few	13	TRBJ2-1	-	ASSLVGRTYNEQF
TRBV4-1	few	11	TRBJ2-7	-	ASSTRGGTEQY
TRBV5-1	-	14	TRBJ1-3	-	ASSALDADSGNTIY
TRBV20-1	few	18	TRBJ2-1	TRBD2	SARDEGYEREGVSYNEQF
TRBV24-1	few	11	TRBJ1-2	TRBD1	ATSDGQGYGYT
TRBV15	few	13	TRBJ2-1	-	ATSRDPGTYNEQF
TRBV11-2	-	16	TRBJ2-1	TRBD2	ASSRGTSGRVSYNEQF
TRBV7-9	-	12	TRBJ2-5	-	ASSLADSQETQY
TRBV20-1	few	11	TRBJ2-1	TRBD2	SFYPGLVNEQF
TRBV6-6	-	11	TRBJ2-2	-	ASSYLRTRELF
TRBV10-3	few	13	TRBJ2-3	TRBD2	AISETSGVTDTQY
TRBV7-8	few	14	TRBJ1-2	TRBD1	ASSLGGTGGGYGYT
TRBV7-9	-	15	TRBJ2-6	-	ASSLPGRLPGANVLT
TRBV9	few	10	TRBJ1-6	-	ASSVGSSPLH
TRBV9	few	14	TRBJ2-3	TRBD2	ASSVEGAGATDTQY
TRBV5-1	-	14	TRBJ2-7	-	ASSLAVTGRSYEQY
TRBV11-2	-	14	TRBJ2-6	-	ASSRSTLSGANILT
TRBV18	few	12	TRBJ1-2	-	ASSETGGNYGYT
TRBV20-1	few	9	TRBJ1-2	TRBD1	SAPGGRGYT
TRBV5-6	few	12	TRBJ1-2	-	ASSLGRPGYGYT
TRBV12-3/TRBV12-4	few	17	TRBJ2-6	TRBD1	ASSLPPGTGGGGANVLT
TRBV20-1	few	13	TRBJ2-5	TRBD2	SASDSLAGGETQY
TRBV5-8	few	12	TRBJ1-1	-	ASSYRAGGTEAF
TRBV5-1	many	11	TRBJ2-7	-	ASSFPGSYEQY
TRBV9	-	16	TRBJ1-6	-	ASSADPRGKDWNSPLH
TRBV20-1	-	11	TRBJ2-3	-	SARTGLADTQY
TRBV7-8	-	15	TRBJ1-2	TRBD1	ASSLAGTGVTVVGYT
TRBV20-1	many	12	TRBJ2-1	TRBD2	SASRDYPYNEQF
TRBV6-1	few	14	TRBJ1-4	-	ASSRRFQSTNEKLF
TRBV20-1	few	14	TRBJ2-4	-	SAKGDNFRAKNIQY
TRBV27	-	14	TRBJ2-5	TRBD1	ASSLFPYRGQETQY
TRBV7-6	-	13	TRBJ2-3	-	ASSLGAGHTDTQY
TRBV10-2	few	13	TRBJ2-4	TRBD2	ASIQRGGHKNIQY
TRBV7-9	few	13	TRBJ2-2	TRBD1	ASRSLDRAVGELF
TRBV11-1	-	18	TRBJ2-1	TRBD2	ASSQPQREASITNYNEQF
TRBV2	few	16	TRBJ2-2	TRBD2	ASSEPSGGFANTGELF
TRBV27	-	12	TRBJ2-5	TRBD1	ASRPGQPQETQY
TRBV7-9	few	15	TRBJ2-7	TRBD2	ASSATSGRISRYEQY
TRBV4-3	few	14	TRBJ2-1	TRBD2	ASSQDTGLAGNEQF
TRBV5-1	-	14	TRBJ2-7	TRBD2	ASSLEDGGGVNEQY
TRBV12-3/TRBV12-4	once	10	TRBJ2-7	-	ASMRFGYEQY
TRBV29-1	-	11	TRBJ2-5	-	SVTMAVQETQY
TRBV15	few	15	TRBJ2-1	-	ATSRAQAASAYNEQF
TRBV5-1	-	13	TRBJ1-2	-	ASSLNREKIYGYT
TRBV3-1	-	14	TRBJ2-1	TRBD2	ASSQSGLAIDNEQF
TRBV29-1	-	15	TRBJ2-1	-	SFQVGSPGSSYNEQF
TRBV20-1	-	12	TRBJ2-5	-	SAVGQGRGETQY